Reported below is one T cell receptor (beta chain). The CDR3 contains 13 residues. Germline CDR1 is SEHNR and CDR2 is FQNEAQ (reference sequence). V was trimmed by 0 bases and J by 7 bases, leaving 7 bases between them. Generated by immunoSEQ multiplex PCR, the TCRdb table keeps only in-frame clones and is missing some. This sample has around 180,000 clones, with 88% found just once. This sample stems from a study of radiation and T cells in renal cell carcinoma. The time point was: blood 4 weeks post-SBRT, at nephrectomy. Treatment denoted: 15 Gy SBRT to primary tumor, nephrectomy 4 weeks later. Nephrectomy followed 15 Gy stereotactic body radiation by 4 weeks.

The TCR comes from a woman aged 50 to 60 with renal cell carcinoma. This sequence joins TRBV7-9 and TRBJ2-1; D unresolved. Sequences were derived from blood, sampled from a patient whose treatment included radiotherapy and nephrectomy. This CDR3 reads CASSLAGLNEQFF. Here the CDR3 DNA reads TGTGCCAGCAGCTTAGCAGGTTTGAATGAGCAGTTCTTC.